Described below is a single TCR beta chain sequence and its context. These data originate in a study of cytomegalovirus exposure and HLA in healthy donors. This CDR3 has 16 residues. Per the germline V gene, CDR1 is SGDLS and CDR2 is YYNGEE. Germline trimming cut 3 bases from V and 1 base from J; bases unmatched to any gene: 7. The PCR ran on 60 Vbeta and 13 Jbeta primers. Here immunoSEQ multiplex PCR was the method, and the copy in TCRdb shows in-frame clones only, minus some. The table records about 140,000 clones, 76% of them present only once. The sample was PBMCs. V is TRBV9 and J is TRBJ2-7; TRBD2 matches at 10 bases. This receptor was obtained from a man between 18 and 29 years old in good health and CMV-seronegative. Written as DNA, the CDR3 is TGTGCCAGCAGCGGCCTACCGGGACTAGCGTCCTACGAGCAGTACTTC. Protein product: CASSGLPGLASYEQYF.